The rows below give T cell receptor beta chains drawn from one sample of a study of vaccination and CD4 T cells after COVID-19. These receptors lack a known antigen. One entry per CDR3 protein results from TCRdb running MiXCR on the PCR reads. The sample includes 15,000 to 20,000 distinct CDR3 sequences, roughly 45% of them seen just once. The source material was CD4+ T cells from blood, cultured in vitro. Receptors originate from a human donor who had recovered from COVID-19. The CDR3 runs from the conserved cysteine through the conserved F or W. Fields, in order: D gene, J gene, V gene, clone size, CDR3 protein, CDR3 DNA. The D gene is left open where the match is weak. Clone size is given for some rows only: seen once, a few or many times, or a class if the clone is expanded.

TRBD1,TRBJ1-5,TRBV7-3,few,CASSSQGGQPQHF,TGTGCCAGCAGCTCGCAGGGGGGTCAGCCCCAGCATTTT
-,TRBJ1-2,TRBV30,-,CAWSGGSYGYTF,TGTGCCTGGAGTGGAGGGTCCTATGGCTACACCTTC
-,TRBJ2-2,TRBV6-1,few,CASSTSYDTGELFF,TGTGCCAGCAGTACCTCCTATGACACCGGGGAGCTGTTTTTT
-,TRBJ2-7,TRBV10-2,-,CASSDQGSYEQYF,TGCGCCAGCAGTGACCAGGGGTCCTACGAGCAGTACTTC
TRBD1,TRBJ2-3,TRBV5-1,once,CASSLEGTGALDTQYF,TGCGCCAGCAGCTTGGAGGGGACAGGGGCATTAGATACGCAGTATTTT
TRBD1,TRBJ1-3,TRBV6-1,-,CASSTGGTGNTIYF,TGTGCCAGCTCGACAGGGGGGACTGGAAACACCATATATTTT
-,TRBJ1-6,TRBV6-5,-,CASSYSSGRVGSPLHF,TGTGCCAGCAGTTACTCGAGTGGCAGGGTAGGATCACCCCTCCACTTT
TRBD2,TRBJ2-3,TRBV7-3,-,CASSFQAGGHADTQYF,TGTGCCAGCAGCTTCCAGGCGGGAGGGCACGCAGATACGCAGTATTTT
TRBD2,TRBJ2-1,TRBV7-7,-,CASSQGTNSEQFF,TGTGCCAGCAGCCAAGGGACTAATAGCGAGCAGTTCTTC
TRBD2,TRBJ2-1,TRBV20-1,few,CSARDPLAGGLNEQFF,TGCAGTGCTAGAGATCCCCTAGCGGGAGGGCTTAATGAGCAGTTCTTC
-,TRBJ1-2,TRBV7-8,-,CASSGSLGYGMGGYTF,TGTGCCAGCAGCGGCTCCCTGGGATACGGGATGGGCGGCTACACCTTC
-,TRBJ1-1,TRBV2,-,CASRRLNTEAFF,TGTGCCAGCCGGCGGTTAAACACTGAAGCTTTCTTT
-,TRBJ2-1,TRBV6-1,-,CASTLDRYNEQFF,TGTGCCAGCACCCTTGACAGATACAATGAGCAGTTCTTC
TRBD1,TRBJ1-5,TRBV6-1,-,CASSPGTGSNQPQHF,TGTGCCAGCAGCCCCGGGACAGGGAGCAATCAGCCCCAGCATTTT
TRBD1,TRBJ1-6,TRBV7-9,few,CASSGPWDSEYNSPLHF,TGTGCCAGCAGCGGCCCCTGGGACAGCGAATATAATTCACCCCTCCACTTT
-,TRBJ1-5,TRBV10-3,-,CAISESWGRNQPQHF,TGTGCCATCAGTGAATCCTGGGGGCGGAATCAGCCCCAGCATTTT
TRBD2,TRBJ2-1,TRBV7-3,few,CASSLTSGRANEQFF,TGTGCCAGCAGCTTAACTAGCGGGAGGGCCAATGAGCAGTTCTTC
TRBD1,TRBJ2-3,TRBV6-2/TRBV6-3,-,CASSSGQGVTDTQYF,TGTGCCAGCAGCTCCGGACAGGGGGTGACAGATACGCAGTATTTT
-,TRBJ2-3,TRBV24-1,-,CATSDLKNTDTQYF,TGTGCCACCAGTGATTTGAAGAACACAGATACGCAGTATTTT
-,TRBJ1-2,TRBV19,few,CASSISRWGTYGYTF,TGTGCCAGTAGTATCTCCCGATGGGGGACCTATGGCTACACCTTC
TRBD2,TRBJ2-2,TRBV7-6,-,CASSLRLAGENTGELFF,TGTGCCAGCAGCTTAAGACTAGCGGGAGAAAACACCGGGGAGCTGTTTTTT
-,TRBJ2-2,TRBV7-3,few,CASSLVPSVTGELFF,TGTGCCAGCAGCTTAGTCCCTAGCGTGACCGGGGAGCTGTTTTTT
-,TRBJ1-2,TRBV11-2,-,CASSLSPTGVSYGYTF,TGTGCCAGCAGCTTATCCCCGACAGGAGTAAGCTATGGCTACACCTTC
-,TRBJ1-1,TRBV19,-,CASDRDGMNTEAFF,TGTGCCAGTGACCGGGACGGCATGAACACTGAAGCTTTCTTT
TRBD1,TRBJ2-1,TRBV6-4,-,CASSPSTGTYNEQFF,TGTGCCAGCAGTCCCTCGACAGGGACCTACAATGAGCAGTTCTTC
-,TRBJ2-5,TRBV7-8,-,CASSLAAQETQYF,TGTGCCAGCAGCTTAGCGGCCCAAGAGACCCAGTACTTC
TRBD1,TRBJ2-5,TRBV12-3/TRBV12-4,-,CASNPTGGSETQYF,TGTGCCAGCAACCCAACAGGGGGCTCAGAGACCCAGTACTTC
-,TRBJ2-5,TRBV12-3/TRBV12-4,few,CASGGGAETQYF,TGTGCCAGCGGAGGGGGCGCGGAGACCCAGTACTTC
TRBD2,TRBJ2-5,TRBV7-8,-,CASSLGMGGETQYF,TGTGCCAGCAGCTTAGGAATGGGAGGGGAGACCCAGTACTTC
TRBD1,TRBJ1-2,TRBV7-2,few,CASSSTGTEGYGYTF,TGTGCCAGCAGCTCAACCGGGACAGAGGGCTATGGCTACACCTTC
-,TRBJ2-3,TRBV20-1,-,CSARTERTTDTQYF,TGCAGTGCTAGAACTGAGCGGACCACAGATACGCAGTATTTT
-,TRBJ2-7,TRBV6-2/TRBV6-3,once,CASRDRDRSSYEQYF,TGTGCCAGCAGGGACCGGGACCGAAGCTCCTACGAGCAGTACTTC
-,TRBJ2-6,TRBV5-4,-,CASSHRTEANVLTF,TGTGCCAGCAGCCATCGGACCGAGGCCAACGTCCTGACTTTC
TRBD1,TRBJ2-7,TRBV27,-,CASSVQGSYEQYF,TGTGCCAGCAGTGTACAGGGGTCCTACGAGCAGTACTTC
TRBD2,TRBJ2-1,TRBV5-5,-,CASSQTSGRVTNEQFF,TGTGCCAGCAGCCAGACTAGCGGGAGGGTAACCAATGAGCAGTTCTTC
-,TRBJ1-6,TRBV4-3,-,CASSQEKNSPLHF,TGCGCCAGCAGCCAAGAGAAGAATTCACCCCTCCACTTT
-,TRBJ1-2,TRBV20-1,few,CSARGDTDGYTF,TGCAGTGCTAGAGGGGACACAGATGGCTACACCTTC
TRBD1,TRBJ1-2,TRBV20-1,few,CSTDRDSYGYTF,TGCAGTACCGACCGGGACAGCTATGGCTACACCTTC